This T cell receptor beta chain was recorded in a study of blood T cell repertoires in COVID-19. Study summary: Acute and convalescent COVID-19 samples came from the United States, Italy and Spain. Sources were T cells, B-cell-depleted T cells, or PBMCs; the material itself was cDNA or gDNA.

Per the authors' pipeline: It was from reference gene primer amplification that nucleated cell counts were estimated. TCRdb's table, derived via immunoSEQ multiplex PCR, lists solely in-frame clones and lacks some. V and J calls and clone size are copied from that table; D and trimming were computed from the DNA. The data contain some 150,000 clones, about 90% of them singletons. Only one count was recorded for this clone. Enrollment of patients from Seattle took place during active infection, with longitudinal follow-up. V was clipped by 3 bases and J by 5 bases; unmatched bases: 4. This CDR3 has 14 residues. CDR1 SGHRS and CDR2 YFSETQ come from the germline V gene.

This chain uses TRBV5-1 with TRBJ2-3; 9 nucleotides match TRBD1. The clonotype was recovered from a woman in her sixties or seventies with COVID-19, enrolled during active disease. Sequenced material: peripheral blood. For the CDR3, the DNA is TGCGCCAGCAGCTGGGGACAGGGCGGAGATACGCAGTATTTT. Amino acids: CASSWGQGGDTQYF.